The next 15 T cell receptor beta chains were all read from a single sample in a study of control samples from healthy donors and cancer patients. TCRdb's table, derived via immunoSEQ multiplex PCR, lists solely in-frame clones and lacks some. The repertoire consists of more than 9,500 clones, with roughly 90% occurring once and the leading ten covering around 3%. Sequences were obtained from formalin-fixed, paraffin-embedded tissue. The receptors originated from a male donor with melanoma.

CDR3 nucleotides: TGTGCCAGCAGCTTCCAAGGCGGAAACACCATATATTTT. Amino acid sequence: CASSFQGGNTIYF. The chain links TRBV11-2 to TRBJ1-3; D not resolved. CDR1 is SGHAT, CDR2 FQNNGV, per germline. The CDR3 covers 13 residues. Trimming pared 3 bases from V and 4 bases from J, leaving 7 bases between.

Only one count was recorded for this clone. The V and J genes are TRBV6-5 and TRBJ2-1; TRBD1 agrees at 8 bases. After removal of 7 bases from V and 8 bases from J, the junction contained 13 bases not matched to a gene. The CDR3 runs to 15 residues. Germline CDR1 MNHEY, CDR2 SVGAGI. CDR3 sequence (DNA): TGTGCCAGCACGGCAGGGGGCCGGATAGGGTATGAGCAGTTCTTC. This encodes CASTAGGRIGYEQFF.

This chain uses TRBV19 with TRBJ2-1, with D tentatively TRBD1 (6 bases). The V and J ends lost 4 bases and 5 bases respectively, with 9 bases between them. Germline CDR1 is LNHDA and CDR2 is SQIVND (reference sequence). The CDR3 has 13 residues. This CDR3 is CASSNRADNEQFF. The CDR3 DNA reads as TGTGCCAGTAGTAACAGGGCCGACAATGAGCAGTTCTTC.

The genes are TRBV6-6 and TRBJ2-5, with D uncertain. CDR3 length equals 15 residues. The germline V gene encodes CDR1 MNHNY and CDR2 SVGAGI (reference sequence). The V end was cut by 0 bases, the J end by 2 bases, with 10 bases between. CDR3 nucleotides: TGTGCCAGCAGTTACTCCCTGGCGCTACAAGAGACCCAGTACTTC. It is translated as CASSYSLALQETQYF.

The chain couples TRBV4-2 to TRBJ1-6; D is ambiguous. The CDR3 runs to 16 residues. Germline assignment: CDR1 LGHNA and CDR2 YNFKEQ. Deletions cut 0 bases from V and 8 bases from J, with 14 bases between. The CDR3 reads CASSQDRSGKHSPLHF. CDR3 coding DNA: TGTGCCAGCAGCCAAGATCGGAGTGGGAAGCATTCACCCCTCCACTTT.

The chain couples TRBV7-3 to TRBJ1-2, with D maybe TRBD1 (5 bases). Germline CDR1 reads SGHTA; CDR2 reads FQGTGA. CDR3 length equals 13 residues. V gave up 8 bases and J gave up 8 bases, with 18 bases separating them. This CDR3 reads CASRGGAYDGYTF. DNA of the CDR3: TGTGCCAGCCGCGGCGGGGCGTATGACGGCTACACCTTC.

As to this clone: The same CDR3 is also encoded by other DNA sequences in this sample. V and J are TRBV29-1 and TRBJ2-1; 8 bases map to TRBD1. J gave up 7 bases and V 4 bases, and 18 bases lay outside the gene matches. This CDR3 contains 17 residues. Per the germline V gene, CDR1 is SQVTM and CDR2 is ANQGSEA. The DNA of the CDR3 is TGCAGCGTTGGAGTCTCTGGTAGGACAGGGCTCAGGAATGAGCAGTTCTTC. It translates to CSVGVSGRTGLRNEQFF.

The chain is built from TRBV7-8 and TRBJ2-1; 8 bases match TRBD2. After removal of 2 bases from V and 1 base from J, the junction contained 4 bases not matched to a gene. The germline V gene has CDR1 SGHVS and CDR2 FQNEAQ. CDR3 length equals 16 residues. In DNA, the CDR3 is TGTGCCAGCAGCTTAAGGCAGCGGGAGTCCTACAATGAGCAGTTCTTC. It translates to CASSLRQRESYNEQFF.

The chain links TRBV9 to TRBJ2-5; TRBD2 agrees at 11 bases. The germline V gene encodes CDR1 SGDLS and CDR2 YYNGEE. The length of the CDR3 is 15 residues. V was clipped by 3 bases and J by 1 base; unmatched bases: 2. This chain's CDR3 is CASSGGLAVQETQYF. In DNA form, the CDR3 reads TGTGCCAGCAGCGGGGGACTAGCGGTCCAAGAGACCCAGTACTTC.

A note on this clone: A junction boundary mismatches the germline segment, possibly from a read error. The chain carries TRBV19 and TRBJ2-6, with D possibly called TRBD1 or TRBD2 (5 bases each). The CDR3 is 16 residues long. From germline, CDR1 is LNHDA and CDR2 SQIVND (reference sequence). As DNA, the CDR3 is TGTGCCAGTAGTAGGGACGCTAGCTCTGGGGCCAACGTCCCGACTTTC. Translating gives CASSRDASSGANVPTF.

The chain employs TRBV7-6 and TRBJ2-2; perhaps TRBD1 as D (5 bases). With 6 bases removed from V and 1 base from J, the gap between germline ends came to 6 bases. The CDR3 extends over 13 amino acids. Germline lookup yields CDR1 SGHVS and CDR2 FNYEAQ. The CDR3 DNA is TGTGCCAGCAGGCAGGGGAACACCGGGGAGCTGTTTTTT. It translates to CASRQGNTGELFF.

V gene TRBV5-6 combines with J gene TRBJ2-7; D may match TRBD1 or TRBD2 (5 bases each). Germline CDR1 reads SGHDT; CDR2 reads YYEEEE. The CDR3 consists of 13 residues. Between the trimmed V and J ends, which lost 4 bases and 6 bases, there was a span of 14 bases. The CDR3 is CASSKLGTVEQYV. Written as DNA, the CDR3 is TGTGCCAGCAGCAAACTTGGGACGGTCGAGCAGTACGTC.

The chain recombines TRBV6-6 with TRBJ2-7; D gene uncertain. Germline V gene lookup returns CDR1 MNHNY and CDR2 SVGAGI (reference sequence). CDR3 length equals 12 residues. Between the trimmed V and J ends, which lost 6 bases and 3 bases, there was a span of 9 bases. The CDR3 reads CASRNGYYEQYV. Written as DNA, the CDR3 is TGTGCCAGCAGGAACGGGTACTACGAGCAGTACGTC.

This rearrangement joins TRBV4-1 to TRBJ2-3; D is ambiguous. Trimming cost V 1 base and J 5 bases, with 7 bases left between them. The CDR3 extends over 13 amino acids. Germline CDR1 is MGHRA and CDR2 is YSYEKL. The CDR3 sequence: CASSQAAKDTQYF. CDR3 nucleotide sequence: TGCGCCAGCAGCCAAGCGGCCAAAGATACGCAGTATTTT.

CDR3 sequence (DNA): TGTGCCAGCAGCCAAGATCTGGTCAATGAGCAGTTCTTC. Translated: CASSQDLVNEQFF. The chain combines TRBV4-2 with TRBJ2-1; D is uncertain. Per germline, CDR1 LGHNA and CDR2 YNFKEQ. Trimming shortened V by 0 bases and J by 6 bases, and 6 bases separated the two germline ends. The CDR3 runs to 13 residues.